Listed here are 5 T cell receptor beta chains from one sample, sequenced in a study of technical replicates of blood from a handful of donors. The method was immunoSEQ multiplex PCR; TCRdb's version includes in-frame clones alone and lacks a portion of them. The sample has 60,000 to 85,000 clones, about 94% seen once. Sample: T cells isolated from PBMCs. The receptor set was obtained from a human donor in good health.

This clone has a single count. This chain connects TRBV7-9 to TRBJ1-4; D is perhaps TRBD1 (5 bases). Germline-derived CDR1 and CDR2 are SEHNR and FQNEAQ (reference sequence). V lost 5 bases to trimming and J lost 6 bases, with 13 bases between them. The CDR3 has 14 residues. The CDR3 nucleotides are TGTGCCAGCAGCCGGGGCAGCGGGGATGAAAAACTGTTTTTT. It codes for CASSRGSGDEKLFF.

This chain connects TRBV10-1 to TRBJ1-4; D possibly corresponds to TRBD1 (5 bases). Trimming removed 6 bases from V and 1 base from J, with 12 bases in between. In germline, CDR1 is WNHNN, CDR2 SYGVQD (reference sequence). This CDR3 comprises 15 residues. The CDR3 nucleotides read TGCGCCAGCAGGGGGGGGGTGAGAACTAATGAAAAACTGTTTTTT. Translation: CASRGGVRTNEKLFF.

The chain is built from TRBV6-5 and TRBJ2-6; D may be TRBD2 (7 bases). In germline, CDR1 is MNHEY, CDR2 SVGAGI. V was clipped by 2 bases and J by 6 bases, with 11 bases between them. This CDR3 has 15 residues. CDR3 region: CASSYGGAKANVLTF. The CDR3 bases are TGTGCCAGCAGTTACGGGGGGGCGAAGGCCAACGTCCTGACTTTC.

The CDR3 sequence is CASSHGASGSADTQYF. The CDR3 DNA follows: TGCGCCAGCAGCCATGGGGCTAGCGGGAGCGCAGATACGCAGTATTTT. V and J are TRBV4-1 and TRBJ2-3; TRBD2 matches at 10 bases. V trimming: 3 bases; J trimming: 4 bases; junction bases outside the gene matches: 7. The CDR3 extends over 16 amino acids. The V gene's germline CDR1 is MGHRA and CDR2 YSYEKL.

Remarks on this clone: This sample also contains other DNA sequences that code for the same CDR3. The chain carries TRBV7-3 and TRBJ2-3; D is uncertain. The CDR3 sequence is 12 residues long. Germline V lookup: CDR1 SGHTA, CDR2 FQGTGA. The V end was cut by 5 bases, the J end by 3 bases, with 6 bases between. The CDR3 region is CASSPGTDTQYF. As DNA, the CDR3 is TGTGCCAGCAGCCCCGGGACAGATACGCAGTATTTT.